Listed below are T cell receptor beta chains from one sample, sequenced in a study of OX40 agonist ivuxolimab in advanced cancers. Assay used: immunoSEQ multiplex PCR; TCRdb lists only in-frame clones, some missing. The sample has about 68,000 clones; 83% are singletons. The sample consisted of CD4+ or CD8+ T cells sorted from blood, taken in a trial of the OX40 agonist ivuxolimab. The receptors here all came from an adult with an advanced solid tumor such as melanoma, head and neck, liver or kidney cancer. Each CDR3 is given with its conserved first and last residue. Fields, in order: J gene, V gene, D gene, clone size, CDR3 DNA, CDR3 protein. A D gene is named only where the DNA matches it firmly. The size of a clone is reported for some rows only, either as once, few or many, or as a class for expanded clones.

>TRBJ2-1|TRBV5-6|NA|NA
TGTGCCAGCAGCTTGGGTGGCGGGTACTACAATGAGCAGTTCTTC
CASSLGGGYYNEQFF
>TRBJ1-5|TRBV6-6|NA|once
TGTGCCAGCAGACCCGGACAGAGCAATCAGCCCCAGCATTTT
CASRPGQSNQPQHF
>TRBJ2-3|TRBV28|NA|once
TGTGCCAGCAGTTTGCCCACACGCACAGATACGCAGTATTTT
CASSLPTRTDTQYF
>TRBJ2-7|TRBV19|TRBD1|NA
TGTGCCAGTAGTATCCTCGGACAGGGAACTAGCTCCTACGAGCAGTACTTC
CASSILGQGTSSYEQYF
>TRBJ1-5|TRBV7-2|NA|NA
TGTGCCAGCAGCTTAGGAAGGGTTGGACAGCCCCAGCATTTT
CASSLGRVGQPQHF
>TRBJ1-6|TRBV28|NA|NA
TGTGCCAGCATACGGGACGGCGGTGCACCCCTCCACTTT
CASIRDGGAPLHF
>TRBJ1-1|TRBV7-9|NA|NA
TGTGCCAGCAGCTTAGGAGGGCGTACTGAAGCTTTCTTT
CASSLGGRTEAFF
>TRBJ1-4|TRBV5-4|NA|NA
TGTGCCAGCAGCTGGGGGGCAACCGCAGGGGATGAAAAACTGTTTTTT
CASSWGATAGDEKLFF
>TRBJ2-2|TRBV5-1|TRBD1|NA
TGCGCCAGCAGCAGGAGGACAGGGTTGAACACCGGGGAGCTGTTTTTT
CASSRRTGLNTGELFF
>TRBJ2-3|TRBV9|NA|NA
TGTGCCAGCAGCGTAGACCCCACCTATACGCAGTATTTT
CASSVDPTYTQYF
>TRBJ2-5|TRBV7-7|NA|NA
TGTGCCAGCAGCTTAGCGGGTAGAAGAGAGACCCAGTACTTC
CASSLAGRRETQYF
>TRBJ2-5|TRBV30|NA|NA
TGTGCCTGGAGCTCGACGGGGGTCGAAGAGACCCAGTACTTC
CAWSSTGVEETQYF
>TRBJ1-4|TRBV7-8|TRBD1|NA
TGTGCCAGCAGCTTACCATCGGACAGGACAACTAATGAAAAACTGTTTTTT
CASSLPSDRTTNEKLFF
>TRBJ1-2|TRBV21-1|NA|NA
TGTGCCAGCAGCAAAGGGGACAGGGGGCCCTTTATTGGCTACACCTTC
CASSKGDRGPFIGYTF
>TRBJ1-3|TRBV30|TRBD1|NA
TGTGCCAGCTTTGACAGGGCGAGCTCTGGAAACACCATATATTTT
CASFDRASSGNTIYF
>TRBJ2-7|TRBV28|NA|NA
TGTGCCAGCAGGGGCCTCGGATACGAGCAGTACTTC
CASRGLGYEQYF
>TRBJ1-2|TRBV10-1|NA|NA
TGCGCCAGCAGCCTTAGACAAATCTATGGCTACACCTTC
CASSLRQIYGYTF
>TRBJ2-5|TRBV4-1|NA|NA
TGCGCCAGCAGCCAAGGTCAGGGTCGAGAGACCCAGTACTTC
CASSQGQGRETQYF
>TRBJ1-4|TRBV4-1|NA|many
TGCGCCAGCAGCCAGCCACAGGTGGAAAAACTGTTTTTT
CASSQPQVEKLFF
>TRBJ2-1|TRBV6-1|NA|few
TGTGCCAGCAGCGAGGAGAGGTGGACCTACAATGAGCAGTTCTTC
CASSEERWTYNEQFF
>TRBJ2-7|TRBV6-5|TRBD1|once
TGTGCCAGTTTCCGGGACAGGGTCCCCTACGAGCAGTACTTC
CASFRDRVPYEQYF
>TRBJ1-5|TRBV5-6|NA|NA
TGTGCCAGCAGTCGGAGCTGGGGGGGGCAGGGTCCCAATCAGCCCCAGCATTTT
CASSRSWGGQGPNQPQHF
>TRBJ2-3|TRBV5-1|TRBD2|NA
TGCGCCAGCAGCTTGGTAGCGGGCGGACTAGATACGCAGTATTTT
CASSLVAGGLDTQYF
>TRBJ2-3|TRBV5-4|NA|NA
TGTGCCAGCAGCTTGTCGTTGGGAGATACGCAGTATTTT
CASSLSLGDTQYF
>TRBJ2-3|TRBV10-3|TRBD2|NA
TGTGCCATCAGTGAGCCGGGACTAGCGGGGGATAGCACAGATACGCAGTATTTT
CAISEPGLAGDSTDTQYF
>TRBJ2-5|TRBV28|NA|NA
TGTGCCAGCAGTTTAAAAGAGACCCAGTACTTC
CASSLKETQYF
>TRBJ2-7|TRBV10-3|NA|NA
TGTGCCATCAGCCGGGACCAGGGGGGTAACGAGCAGTACTTC
CAISRDQGGNEQYF